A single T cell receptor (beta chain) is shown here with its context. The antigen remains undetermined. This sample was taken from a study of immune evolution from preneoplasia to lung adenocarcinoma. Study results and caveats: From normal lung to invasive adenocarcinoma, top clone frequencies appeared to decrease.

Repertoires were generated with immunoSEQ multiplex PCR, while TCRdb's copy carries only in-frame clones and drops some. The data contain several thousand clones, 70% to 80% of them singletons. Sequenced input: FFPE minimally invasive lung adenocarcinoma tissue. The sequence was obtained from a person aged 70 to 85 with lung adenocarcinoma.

In DNA, the CDR3 is TGTGCCAGCAGCGTACGGGGCGTACCCTCTGGGGCCAACGTCCTGACTTTC. It yields the protein CASSVRGVPSGANVLTF. The chain links TRBV9 to TRBJ2-6; possibly TRBD1 or TRBD2 for D (5 bases each). Trimming took 1 base from V and 0 from J, leaving 11 bases between them. Germline V lookup: CDR1 SGDLS, CDR2 YYNGEE. The CDR3 extends over 17 amino acids. The whole variable domain, remainder taken from reference TRBV9 and TRBJ2-6, is DSGVTQTPKHLITATGQRVTLRCSPRSGDLSVYWYQQSLDQGLQFLIQYYNGEERAKGNILERFSAQQFPDLHSELNLSSLELGDSALYFCASSVRGVPSGANVLTFGAGSRLTVL.